This T cell receptor beta chain was found in a study of cytotoxic CD8 clonotypes in ibrutinib-treated CLL. Study background: Mean yields were about 260,000 productive templates and some 90,000 productive rearrangements per sample.

Germline trimming cut 6 bases from V and 2 bases from J; bases unmatched to any gene: 10. The CDR3 extends over 17 amino acids. Germline-derived CDR1 and CDR2 are MNHEY and SMNVEV (reference sequence). The repertoire was sequenced with immunoSEQ multiplex PCR; TCRdb's copy has only in-frame clones and lacks some. Seen here are 65,000 to 90,000 clones, less than 90% observed once, and the top ten hold around 37%. The rearrangement uses TRBV27 and TRBJ2-1; 10 positions agree with TRBD2. Sequenced material: PBMCs, taken after 24 months of ibrutinib treatment. The sequence was obtained from a human donor with chronic lymphocytic leukemia. The DNA for the CDR3 is TGTGCCAGCAGACCCCAGGCAGCGGGAGGGCCCTACAATGAGCAGTTCTTC. Protein product: CASRPQAAGGPYNEQFF.